This is a list of T cell receptor beta chains from one sample in a study of blood T cell repertoires in COVID-19. The protocol was immunoSEQ multiplex PCR, while the TCRdb copy is restricted to in-frame clones and leaves out a portion. This sample has some 50,000 clones; around 87% occur once, and the top ten carry around 3.1%. The sample consisted of PBMCs or T cells enriched from blood (not recorded which). These receptors were obtained from a woman aged 45-65 years who had recovered from COVID-19. Both conserved end residues are part of each CDR3. The order of the fields is D gene, CDR3 length, clone size, V gene, J gene, CDR3 DNA, CDR3 protein. A D gene is named only where the DNA matches it firmly. The size field is filled for only some rows; it gives once, few, many or a size class.

d_gene: .; len: 14; abundance: .; v_gene: TRBV15; j_gene: TRBJ1-3; CDR3nt: TGTGCCACCAGCCGAGGGAGCTCTGGAAACACCATATATTTT; CDR3aa: CATSRGSSGNTIYF
d_gene: TRBD1; len: 15; abundance: .; v_gene: TRBV5-1; j_gene: TRBJ1-4; CDR3nt: TGCGCCAGCAGCCCCGAGGGGGCGACCCATGAAAAACTGTTTTTT; CDR3aa: CASSPEGATHEKLFF
d_gene: .; len: 17; abundance: .; v_gene: TRBV11-2; j_gene: TRBJ2-1; CDR3nt: TGTGCCAGCAGCTTAGAATTGGCGGTGAGCTCCTACAATGAGCAGTTCTTC; CDR3aa: CASSLELAVSSYNEQFF
d_gene: TRBD1; len: 15; abundance: .; v_gene: TRBV6-5; j_gene: TRBJ2-4; CDR3nt: TGTGCCAGCAGCCAGACAGGGGGTGCCAAAAACATTCAGTACTTC; CDR3aa: CASSQTGGAKNIQYF
d_gene: .; len: 15; abundance: .; v_gene: TRBV11-3; j_gene: TRBJ2-1; CDR3nt: TGTGCCAGCAGCCTGTCCAGCGCTAGCAGTCATGAGCAGTTCTTC; CDR3aa: CASSLSSASSHEQFF
d_gene: .; len: 15; abundance: once; v_gene: TRBV7-2; j_gene: TRBJ2-2; CDR3nt: TGTGCCAGCAGCCAACTTCGGGTCGCCACCGGGGAGCTGTTTTTT; CDR3aa: CASSQLRVATGELFF
d_gene: .; len: 17; abundance: .; v_gene: TRBV19; j_gene: TRBJ1-5; CDR3nt: TGTGCCAGTAGTATCACCCCCAGGGATACCATCAATCAGCCCCAGCATTTT; CDR3aa: CASSITPRDTINQPQHF
d_gene: .; len: 13; abundance: once; v_gene: TRBV10-2; j_gene: TRBJ1-5; CDR3nt: TGCGCCAGCAGTCAGGGCAGCAATCAGCCCCAGCATTTT; CDR3aa: CASSQGSNQPQHF
d_gene: .; len: 14; abundance: once; v_gene: TRBV13; j_gene: TRBJ1-2; CDR3nt: TGTGCCAGCAGCCCTGGGAGGGCAGGGGTCGGCTACACCTTC; CDR3aa: CASSPGRAGVGYTF
d_gene: .; len: 16; abundance: .; v_gene: TRBV18; j_gene: TRBJ2-3; CDR3nt: TGTGCCAGCTCACCACCCGGGACACCTAGCACAGATACGCAGTATTTT; CDR3aa: CASSPPGTPSTDTQYF
d_gene: .; len: 18; abundance: .; v_gene: TRBV7-2; j_gene: TRBJ2-2; CDR3nt: TGTGCCAGCAGCTTTAGGTGGGGGCCCAACGCGAACACCGGGGAGCTGTTTTTT; CDR3aa: CASSFRWGPNANTGELFF
d_gene: TRBD1; len: 18; abundance: once; v_gene: TRBV5-1; j_gene: TRBJ2-7; CDR3nt: TGCGCCAGCAGCTTGGCCGCGCGGCAGGGGGCATTTTCCTACGAGCAGTACTTC; CDR3aa: CASSLAARQGAFSYEQYF
d_gene: .; len: 13; abundance: .; v_gene: TRBV3-1/TRBV3-2; j_gene: TRBJ2-7; CDR3nt: TGTGCCAGCAGCCGCACGGGATCCTACGAGCAGTACTTC; CDR3aa: CASSRTGSYEQYF
d_gene: TRBD1; len: 15; abundance: .; v_gene: TRBV5-4; j_gene: TRBJ2-3; CDR3nt: TGTGCCAGCAGCCAAAGACAGGGGGCATCGGATACGCAGTATTTT; CDR3aa: CASSQRQGASDTQYF
d_gene: .; len: 14; abundance: .; v_gene: TRBV21-1; j_gene: TRBJ1-4; CDR3nt: TGTGCCAGCAGCAAAGTGGTCCGGCCGGGAAAACTGTTTTTT; CDR3aa: CASSKVVRPGKLFF
d_gene: TRBD1; len: 15; abundance: .; v_gene: TRBV18; j_gene: TRBJ2-3; CDR3nt: TGTGCCAGCTCACCGCCTAGGACAGGGCTGGATACGCAGTATTTT; CDR3aa: CASSPPRTGLDTQYF
d_gene: .; len: 15; abundance: .; v_gene: TRBV19; j_gene: TRBJ2-1; CDR3nt: TGTGCCAGTAGTAAGATCACAGGGGAGGTTGGTGAGCAGTTCTTC; CDR3aa: CASSKITGEVGEQFF
d_gene: .; len: 16; abundance: .; v_gene: TRBV19; j_gene: TRBJ1-3; CDR3nt: TGTGCCAGTAGTATAGACCTGGGGGCCGCTGGAAACACCATATATTTT; CDR3aa: CASSIDLGAAGNTIYF